Each of the 8 T cell receptor beta chains below was sequenced from the same sample in a study of blood T cell repertoires in COVID-19. The data were produced by immunoSEQ multiplex PCR, yet TCRdb's version contains in-frame clones alone and is incomplete. The data contain 150,000 or so clones, 75% to 90% of them singletons. Sequencing used peripheral blood. These receptors were taken from a human donor in a cohort sampled during active COVID-19.

This chain joins TRBV3-1 (or the pseudogene TRBV3-2) and TRBJ2-7; D uncertain. V was pared by 8 bases and J by 3 bases, with 2 bases between. CDR1 and CDR2 (germline): LGHDT, YNNKEL (reference sequence). The CDR3 loop spans 9 amino acids. As DNA, the CDR3 is TGTGCCAGCCTCTACGAGCAGTACTTC. Translating it yields CASLYEQYF.

This sequence joins TRBV11-3 and TRBJ1-6, with D tentatively TRBD1 (6 bases). Trimming removed 4 bases at V and 10 bases at J, with 17 bases between. Per the germline V gene, CDR1 is SGHNT and CDR2 is YENEEA. The CDR3 has 15 amino acids. The CDR3 DNA reads as TGTGCCAGCAGCTCCTACAGGGAAGCAGGATCACCCCTCCACTTT. It yields the protein CASSSYREAGSPLHF.

As DNA, the CDR3 is TGTGCCAGCAGCCACGGACTCGCGAGTCGGGGCTACACCTTC. This sequence encodes CASSHGLASRGYTF. V gene TRBV5-4 combines with J gene TRBJ1-2, with D uncertain. CDR3 length: 14 residues. CDR1 and CDR2 from the germline V gene are SGHNT and YYREEE (reference sequence). Trimming removed 4 bases at V and 8 bases at J, with 18 bases between. Filled out from reference TRBV5-4 and TRBJ1-2, the complete variable domain reads ETGVTQSPTHLIKTRGQQVTLRCSSQSGHNTVSWYQQALGQGPQFIFQYYREEENGRGNFPPRFSGLQFPNYSSELNVNALELDDSALYLCASSHGLASRGYTFGSGTRLTVV.

This clone appeared once. V gene TRBV30 combines with J gene TRBJ1-2; D is perhaps TRBD1 (5 bases). The germline CDR1 and CDR2 sequences are GTSNPN and SVGIG (reference sequence). V was pared by 3 bases and J by 7 bases, with 15 bases between. CDR3 length: 13 residues. The CDR3 DNA sequence: TGTGCCTGGAGCTTGATGGCGGGACGTGGCTACACCTTC. It encodes CAWSLMAGRGYTF.

V and J are TRBV7-2 and TRBJ2-3; tentatively, D is TRBD2 (5 bases). The germline V and J ends were trimmed by 2 bases and 6 bases, with 21 bases remaining between them. The V gene's germline CDR1 is SGHTA and CDR2 FQGNSA. CDR3 size: 17 residues. The CDR3 reads CASSLRVGVGNMDTQYF. CDR3 DNA sequence: TGTGCCAGCAGCTTAAGAGTCGGGGTGGGAAACATGGATACGCAGTATTTT.

The DNA of the CDR3 is TGTGCCAGCAGTTTCAGGGCAGATACGCAGTATTTT. It specifies CASSFRADTQYF. The rearrangement joins TRBV2 to TRBJ2-3, with D perhaps TRBD1 (5 bases). Trimming removed 5 bases from V and 4 bases from J, with 7 bases in between. The length of the CDR3 is 12 residues. Germline values: CDR1 SNHLY, CDR2 FYNNEI.

The genes are TRBV7-2 and TRBJ1-6, with D maybe TRBD1 (5 bases). Germline lookup yields CDR1 SGHTA and CDR2 FQGNSA. Trimming removed 5 bases at V and 7 bases at J, with 9 bases between. The CDR3 loop spans 13 amino acids. CDR3 in amino acids: CASSDRGNSPLHF. The CDR3 DNA reads as TGTGCCAGCAGCGATAGGGGCAATTCACCCCTCCACTTT.

The chain recombines TRBV18 with TRBJ2-3; 15 positions agree with TRBD2. From germline, CDR1 is KGHSH and CDR2 LQKENI. V was clipped by 5 bases and J by 2 bases; unmatched bases: 11. The CDR3 runs 19 residues. The CDR3 nucleotides read TGTGCCAGCTCAAATTACCCGGGACTAGCGGGGGGAACCACAGATACGCAGTATTTT. The encoded protein is CASSNYPGLAGGTTDTQYF.